The 27 T cell receptor beta chains given below trace back to one sample, sequenced in a study of cytomegalovirus exposure and HLA in healthy donors. Use of 60 Vbeta and 13 Jbeta primers characterized the PCR. Measured with immunoSEQ multiplex PCR; TCRdb has only the in-frame clones, and not every one. This sample has almost 200,000 clones, with roughly 77% found just once. The specimen sequenced was PBMCs. Receptors were obtained from a male donor in good health and CMV-seropositive.

The chain carries TRBV25-1 and TRBJ2-5; D not certain. V was cut by 6 bases and J by 3 bases, with 14 bases left in between. This CDR3 is 14 amino acids long. Looked up from germline, CDR1 is MGHDK and CDR2 is SYGVNS. CDR3 protein: CASSKPPGEETQYF. The CDR3 DNA follows: TGTGCCAGCAGCAAACCCCCGGGTGAAGAGACCCAGTACTTC.

The genes are TRBV25-1 and TRBJ2-7; 7 bases fit TRBD1. In germline, CDR1 is MGHDK, CDR2 SYGVNS. The V gene end was trimmed by 11 bases and the J gene end by 1 base; junction bases not matched to a gene: 8. The CDR3 runs to 13 residues. The CDR3 is CASLGDSSYEQYF. The CDR3 nucleotides are TGTGCCTCATTGGGGGACAGTTCCTACGAGCAGTACTTC.

The V call is TRBV27, the J call TRBJ2-2; D is ambiguous. This CDR3 is built from 11 residues. Trimming took off 2 bases at V and 13 bases at J, with 8 bases between the two ends. CDR1 MNHEY and CDR2 SMNVEV come from the germline V gene (reference sequence). The chain's CDR3 is CASSLNRGLFF. The CDR3 DNA sequence: TGTGCCAGCAGTTTAAACCGAGGGCTGTTTTTT.

The V gene is TRBV6-5, the J gene TRBJ2-1, with 11 bases fitting TRBD2. This CDR3 is 15 amino acids long. In germline, CDR1 is MNHEY, CDR2 SVGAGI. V dropped 2 bases and J dropped 10; count of bases not matched to a gene: 7. The DNA of the CDR3 is TGTGCCAGCAGTTACAAAGTAGCGGGGGGGCACGAGCAGTTCTTC. Translated, it gives CASSYKVAGGHEQFF.

This clone was seen only a few times. This chain connects TRBV19 to TRBJ2-3; D is possibly TRBD2 (6 bases). This CDR3 is built from 15 residues. V was pared by 9 bases and J by 5 bases, with 21 bases between. Germline V gene data show CDR1 as LNHDA and CDR2 as SQIVND (reference sequence). The CDR3 region has the DNA TGTGCCAGCAGAGGCCTAGCGAGGACGATAGATACGCAGTATTTT. The encoded protein is CASRGLARTIDTQYF.

The chain combines TRBV4-1 with TRBJ2-7, with TRBD1 as a possible D gene (6 bases). The V and J ends lost 2 bases and 1 base respectively, with 15 bases between them. CDR3 length: 16 residues. Germline CDR1 reads MGHRA; CDR2 reads YSYEKL. CDR3 loop: CASSQPPGDLSYEQYF. The DNA for the CDR3 is TGCGCCAGCAGCCAACCTCCAGGGGACCTGTCCTACGAGCAGTACTTC.

The rearrangement uses TRBV7-9 and TRBJ2-7; 10 positions agree with TRBD1. The CDR3 has 13 amino acids. J lost 5 bases, V lost 5 bases, and 3 bases had no gene match. The germline gives CDR1 SEHNR, CDR2 FQNEAQ (reference sequence). CDR3: CASSHDRGHEQYF. The CDR3 DNA reads TGTGCCAGCAGCCACGACAGGGGGCACGAGCAGTACTTC.

The chain employs TRBV14 and TRBJ2-2, with TRBD1 as a possible D gene (5 bases). V dropped 4 bases and J dropped 6 bases, with 9 bases sitting between them. Looked up from germline, CDR1 is SGHDN and CDR2 is FVKESK. The CDR3 is 13 residues long. In nucleotides, the CDR3 is TGTGCCAGCAGCCCTCGGACATCCGGGGAGCTGTTTTTT. Its protein product is CASSPRTSGELFF.

This clone was recorded a few times. The genes are TRBV6-5 and TRBJ2-5; the D gene is possibly TRBD2 (6 bases). There are 16 residues in the CDR3. The germline CDR1 and CDR2 sequences are MNHEY and SVGAGI. Trimming left V 0 bases short and J 2 bases short, with 13 bases between. The CDR3, as DNA: TGTGCCAGCAGTTACTCTTCAGGGCGGGGACAAGAGACCCAGTACTTC. Encoded protein: CASSYSSGRGQETQYF.

This clone was seen more than once but under ten times. V usage is TRBV9 and J usage is TRBJ2-5; 11 nucleotides match TRBD2. Germline CDR1 and CDR2: SGDLS and YYNGEE. The CDR3 loop spans 15 amino acids. The J segment lost 5 bases and the V segment lost 4 bases, leaving 7 bases of the junction unmatched. DNA of the CDR3: TGTGCCAGCAGCCTGACTAGCGGGGAGGTGGAGACCCAGTACTTC. Translation gives CASSLTSGEVETQYF.

The genes are TRBV5-1 and TRBJ2-7; 8 bases fit TRBD1. V was clipped by 3 bases and J by 2 bases; unmatched bases: 1. This CDR3 contains 13 residues. Per the germline V gene, CDR1 is SGHRS and CDR2 is YFSETQ. The CDR3: CASSSTGAYEQYF. In DNA form, the CDR3 reads TGCGCCAGCAGCTCGACAGGGGCCTACGAGCAGTACTTC.

V is TRBV5-6 and J is TRBJ1-6; 7 positions match TRBD1. J was trimmed by 1 base and V by 0 bases; bases with no gene match: 4. CDR1 is SGHDT and CDR2 is YYEEEE in the germline V gene. The CDR3 is 17 residues long. The CDR3 loop reads CASSLASRGSYNSPLHF. CDR3 nucleotide sequence: TGTGCCAGCAGCTTGGCCAGCAGGGGGTCCTATAATTCACCCCTCCACTTT.

The chain uses TRBV9 and TRBJ2-4; 10 bases fit TRBD1. There are 19 residues in the CDR3. From germline, CDR1 is SGDLS and CDR2 YYNGEE. The V and J ends lost 2 bases and 0 bases, in that order; junction bases with no gene match: 11. CDR3 in DNA: TGTGCCAGCAGCGTCTACTCCGGGACAGGGGAACTAGCCAAAAACATTCAGTACTTC. This codes for CASSVYSGTGELAKNIQYF. Drawing the rest from reference TRBV9 and TRBJ2-4, the complete variable domain is DSGVTQTPKHLITATGQRVTLRCSPRSGDLSVYWYQQSLDQGLQFLIQYYNGEERAKGNILERFSAQQFPDLHSELNLSSLELGDSALYFCASSVYSGTGELAKNIQYFGAGTRLSVL.

This rearrangement joins TRBV11-3 to TRBJ2-2; D not certain. Between the trimmed V and J ends, which lost 0 bases and 1 base, there was a span of 6 bases. This CDR3 region has 15 residues. Germline values: CDR1 SGHNT, CDR2 YENEEA. The CDR3 nucleotides read TGTGCCAGCAGCTTAGATAGTATGAACACCGGGGAGCTGTTTTTT. This gives the protein CASSLDSMNTGELFF.

J is TRBJ2-7 and V is TRBV29-1; 8 nucleotides align to TRBD2. CDR3 length: 16 residues. V shed 1 base, J shed 0 bases, and the junction held 8 bases outside the gene matches. CDR1 and CDR2 from the germline V gene are SQVTM and ANQGSEA. The CDR3 DNA is TGCAGCGTTGAAGCCCAAGCGGGAGCTTTCTCCTACGAGCAGTACTTC. Translated: CSVEAQAGAFSYEQYF.

The V gene is TRBV19, the J gene TRBJ1-1; TRBD1 might be the D (6 bases). V lost 4 bases and J lost 6, with 15 bases in between. In germline, CDR1 is LNHDA, CDR2 SQIVND (reference sequence). The CDR3 consists of 14 residues. The CDR3 sequence: CASSTGAGWPEAFF. CDR3 nucleotide sequence: TGTGCCAGTAGTACAGGGGCTGGCTGGCCTGAAGCTTTCTTT.

The gene calls are TRBV18 and TRBJ2-7, with a possible D match to TRBD1 (5 bases). Germline assignment: CDR1 KGHSH and CDR2 LQKENI. The ends were cut back, 0 bases at V and 3 bases at J, with 12 bases in the middle. The CDR3 loop spans 15 amino acids. CDR3 loop: CASSPPTGTVYEQYF. CDR3 nucleotide sequence: TGTGCCAGCTCACCACCTACAGGCACGGTCTACGAGCAGTACTTC.

The chain recombines TRBV7-9 with TRBJ2-5; D might be TRBD2 (5 bases). Trimming removed 4 bases from V and 7 bases from J, with 16 bases in between. Germline V gene data show CDR1 as SEHNR and CDR2 as FQNEAQ (reference sequence). The CDR3 length is 14 residues. CDR3 nucleotide sequence: TGTGCCAGCAGCTCCGAGAGCGGATTAGGGACCCAGTACTTC. Amino acids: CASSSESGLGTQYF.

This sequence joins TRBV30 and TRBJ2-1; unclear D gene. CDR3 length equals 13 residues. Between the trimmed V and J ends, which lost 5 bases and 0 bases, there was a span of 8 bases. The germline V gene encodes CDR1 GTSNPN and CDR2 SVGIG (reference sequence). CDR3 DNA sequence: TGTGCCTGGTCCGAGGACTCCTACAATGAGCAGTTCTTC. Protein product: CAWSEDSYNEQFF. The variable domain in full, completed from reference TRBV30 and TRBJ2-1, reads SQTIHQWPATLVQPVGSPLSLECTVEGTSNPNLYWYRQAAGRGLQLLFYSVGIGQISSEVPQNLSASRPQDRQFILSSKKLLLSDSGFYLCAWSEDSYNEQFFGPGTRLTVL.

The J gene is TRBJ1-6, the V gene TRBV5-1; D gene unclear. Trimming removed 0 bases at V and 6 bases at J, with 10 bases between. The CDR3 is made up of 15 amino acids. Germline V gives CDR1 SGHRS, CDR2 YFSETQ. The DNA for the CDR3 is TGCGCCAGCAGCTTGGGCGCGGCTACTAATTCACCCCTCCACTTT. Encoded protein: CASSLGAATNSPLHF.

This chain connects TRBV9 to TRBJ2-5; no clear D gene. The J call is in doubt because the DNA end fits TRBJ2-7 better. The CDR3 runs to 14 residues. Germline V gives CDR1 SGDLS, CDR2 YYNGEE. CDR3 protein: CASSVDQMGHEQYF. The CDR3 coding sequence is TGTGCCAGCAGCGTAGATCAAATGGGCCACGAGCAGTACTTC.

The chain has TRBV2 and TRBJ2-2; maybe TRBD2 (6 bases). The CDR3 spans 15 residues. Trimming pared 4 bases from V and 0 bases from J, leaving 9 bases between. The germline gives CDR1 SNHLY, CDR2 FYNNEI. CDR3 protein: CASSGDFPNTGELFF. The CDR3 bases are TGTGCCAGCAGTGGGGACTTCCCGAACACCGGGGAGCTGTTTTTT.

The V gene is TRBV5-8, the J gene TRBJ2-1, with 13 bases fitting TRBD2. After removal of 4 bases from V and 9 bases from J, the junction contained 7 bases not matched to a gene. The CDR3 covers 15 residues. Looked up from germline, CDR1 is SGHTS and CDR2 is YDEGEE. CDR3 loop: CASSGGLAGVVEQFF. CDR3 sequence (DNA): TGTGCCAGCAGCGGAGGACTAGCGGGAGTAGTTGAGCAGTTCTTC.

The chain carries TRBV18 and TRBJ2-7; a weak D match, TRBD1 (6 bases). The germline V gene has CDR1 KGHSH and CDR2 LQKENI. V was cut by 3 bases and J by 5 bases, with 17 bases left in between. CDR3 length: 15 residues. CDR3 amino acids: CASSPRQVGTDEQYF. CDR3 DNA: TGTGCCAGCTCACCCAGACAGGTTGGAACGGACGAGCAGTACTTC.

This clone showed up just a few times. The J gene is TRBJ2-7, the V gene TRBV9; 8 bases map to TRBD2. The ends lost 4 bases at V and 0 bases at J; junction bases unmatched: 6. The CDR3 sequence is 15 residues long. The germline gives CDR1 SGDLS, CDR2 YYNGEE. For the CDR3, the DNA is TGTGCCAGCAGCCCAGCGGGGGAGAGCTCCTACGAGCAGTACTTC. It encodes CASSPAGESSYEQYF. Full variable domain (rest looked up from reference TRBV9 and TRBJ2-7): DSGVTQTPKHLITATGQRVTLRCSPRSGDLSVYWYQQSLDQGLQFLIQYYNGEERAKGNILERFSAQQFPDLHSELNLSSLELGDSALYFCASSPAGESSYEQYFGPGTRLTVT.

The rearrangement joins TRBV9 to TRBJ1-5; no clear D gene. CDR3 length: 13 residues. V shed 0 bases and J shed 4 bases, with 5 bases lying between them. Germline CDR1 and CDR2: SGDLS and YYNGEE. The CDR3 region is CASSVGQNQPQHF. The CDR3, as DNA: TGTGCCAGCAGCGTAGGGCAGAATCAGCCCCAGCATTTT.

The V call is TRBV18, the J call TRBJ2-2, with 9 bases aligning to TRBD2. Germline trimming cut 3 bases from V and 2 bases from J; bases unmatched to any gene: 1. The CDR3 contains 15 residues. Germline CDR1 is KGHSH and CDR2 is LQKENI. CDR3 sequence reads: CASSPGTSNTGELFF. For the CDR3, the DNA is TGTGCCAGCTCACCCGGGACTAGCAACACCGGGGAGCTGTTTTTT.